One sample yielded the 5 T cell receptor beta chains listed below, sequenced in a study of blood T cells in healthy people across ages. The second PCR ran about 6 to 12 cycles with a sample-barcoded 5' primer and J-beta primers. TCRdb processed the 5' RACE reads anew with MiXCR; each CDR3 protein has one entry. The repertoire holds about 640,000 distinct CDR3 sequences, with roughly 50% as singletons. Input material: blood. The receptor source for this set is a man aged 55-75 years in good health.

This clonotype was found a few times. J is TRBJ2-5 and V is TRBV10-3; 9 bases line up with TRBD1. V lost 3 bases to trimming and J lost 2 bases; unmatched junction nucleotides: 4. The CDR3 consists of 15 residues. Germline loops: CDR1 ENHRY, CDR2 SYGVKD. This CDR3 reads CAISERGQGQETQYF. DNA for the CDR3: TGTGCCATCAGTGAACGCGGACAGGGGCAAGAGACCCAGTACTTC.

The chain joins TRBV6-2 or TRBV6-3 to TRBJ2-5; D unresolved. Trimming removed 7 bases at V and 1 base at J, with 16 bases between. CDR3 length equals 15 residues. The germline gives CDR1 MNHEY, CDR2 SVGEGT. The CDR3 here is CASTWRGRAQETQYF. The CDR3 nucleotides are TGTGCCAGCACCTGGAGAGGCCGAGCCCAAGAGACCCAGTACTTC.

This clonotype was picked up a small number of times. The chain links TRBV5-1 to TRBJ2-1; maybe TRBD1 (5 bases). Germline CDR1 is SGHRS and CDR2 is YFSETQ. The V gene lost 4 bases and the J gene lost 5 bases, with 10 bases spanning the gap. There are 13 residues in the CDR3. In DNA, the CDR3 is TGCGCCAGCAGCGTGGGGCAGAACAATGAGCAGTTCTTC. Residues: CASSVGQNNEQFF.

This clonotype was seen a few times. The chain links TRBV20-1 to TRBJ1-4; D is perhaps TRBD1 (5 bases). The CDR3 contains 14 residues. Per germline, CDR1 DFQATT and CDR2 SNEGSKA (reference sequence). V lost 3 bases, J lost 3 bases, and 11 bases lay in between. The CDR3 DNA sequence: TGCAGTGCTAGCCAGGGATTTCCTAATGAAAAACTGTTTTTT. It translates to CSASQGFPNEKLFF.

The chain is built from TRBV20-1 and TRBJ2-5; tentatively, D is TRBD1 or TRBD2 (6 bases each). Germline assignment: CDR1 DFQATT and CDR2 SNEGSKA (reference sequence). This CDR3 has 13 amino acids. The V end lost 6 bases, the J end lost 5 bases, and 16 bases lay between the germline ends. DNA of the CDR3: TGCAGTGCAAAGGGGGGTTGGGGCGAGACCCAGTACTTC. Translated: CSAKGGWGETQYF.